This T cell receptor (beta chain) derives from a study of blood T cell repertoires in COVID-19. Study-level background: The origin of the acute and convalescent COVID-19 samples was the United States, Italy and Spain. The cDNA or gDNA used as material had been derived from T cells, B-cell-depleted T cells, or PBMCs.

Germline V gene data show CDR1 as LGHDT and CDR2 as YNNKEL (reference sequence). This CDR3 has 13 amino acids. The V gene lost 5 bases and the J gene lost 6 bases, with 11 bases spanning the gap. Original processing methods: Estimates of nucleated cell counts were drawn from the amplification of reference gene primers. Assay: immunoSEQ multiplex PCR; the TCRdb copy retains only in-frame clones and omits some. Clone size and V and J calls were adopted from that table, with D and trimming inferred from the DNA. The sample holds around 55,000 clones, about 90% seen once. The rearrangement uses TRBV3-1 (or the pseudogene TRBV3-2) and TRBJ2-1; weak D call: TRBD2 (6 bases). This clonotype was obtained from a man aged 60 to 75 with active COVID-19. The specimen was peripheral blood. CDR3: CASSALASNEQFF. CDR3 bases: TGTGCCAGCAGCGCGCTAGCGAGCAATGAGCAGTTCTTC.